This T cell receptor beta chain was profiled in a study of cytomegalovirus exposure and HLA in healthy donors. Study results and limitations: Listed as cytomegalovirus-associated were 170 or so TCR beta chains. In a later analysis, first-cohort TCR clusters were found to tend to co-occur in the 130 or so validation repertoires. Most TCRs appeared rarely, but some public TCRs recurred in many donors.

Germline CDR1 reads KGHSH; CDR2 reads LQKENI. The CDR3 loop spans 15 amino acids. The V gene end was trimmed by 3 bases and the J gene end by 3 bases; junction bases not matched to a gene: 3. A remark on this clone: Its antigen is still unknown. Other DNA sequences within the sample encode an identical CDR3.

Sequencing was performed with immunoSEQ multiplex PCR; in TCRdb, only in-frame clones are kept and a portion is missing. The sample contains about 83,000 clones, roughly 96% of which appear only once. The rearrangement uses TRBV18 and TRBJ2-7; 12 positions match TRBD1. Sequenced: PBMCs. This TCR was sampled from a woman aged 18-35 years in good health and CMV-seronegative. In nucleotides, the CDR3 is TGTGCCAGCTCACCCGGGACAGGGGGCTTCTACGAGCAGTACTTC. Translation gives CASSPGTGGFYEQYF. Complete variable domain (other parts from reference TRBV18 and TRBJ2-7): NAGVMQNPRHLVRRRGQEARLRCSPMKGHSHVYWYRQLPEEGLKFMVYLQKENIIDESGMPKERFSAEFPKEGPSILRIQQVVRGDSAAYFCASSPGTGGFYEQYFGPGTRLTVT.